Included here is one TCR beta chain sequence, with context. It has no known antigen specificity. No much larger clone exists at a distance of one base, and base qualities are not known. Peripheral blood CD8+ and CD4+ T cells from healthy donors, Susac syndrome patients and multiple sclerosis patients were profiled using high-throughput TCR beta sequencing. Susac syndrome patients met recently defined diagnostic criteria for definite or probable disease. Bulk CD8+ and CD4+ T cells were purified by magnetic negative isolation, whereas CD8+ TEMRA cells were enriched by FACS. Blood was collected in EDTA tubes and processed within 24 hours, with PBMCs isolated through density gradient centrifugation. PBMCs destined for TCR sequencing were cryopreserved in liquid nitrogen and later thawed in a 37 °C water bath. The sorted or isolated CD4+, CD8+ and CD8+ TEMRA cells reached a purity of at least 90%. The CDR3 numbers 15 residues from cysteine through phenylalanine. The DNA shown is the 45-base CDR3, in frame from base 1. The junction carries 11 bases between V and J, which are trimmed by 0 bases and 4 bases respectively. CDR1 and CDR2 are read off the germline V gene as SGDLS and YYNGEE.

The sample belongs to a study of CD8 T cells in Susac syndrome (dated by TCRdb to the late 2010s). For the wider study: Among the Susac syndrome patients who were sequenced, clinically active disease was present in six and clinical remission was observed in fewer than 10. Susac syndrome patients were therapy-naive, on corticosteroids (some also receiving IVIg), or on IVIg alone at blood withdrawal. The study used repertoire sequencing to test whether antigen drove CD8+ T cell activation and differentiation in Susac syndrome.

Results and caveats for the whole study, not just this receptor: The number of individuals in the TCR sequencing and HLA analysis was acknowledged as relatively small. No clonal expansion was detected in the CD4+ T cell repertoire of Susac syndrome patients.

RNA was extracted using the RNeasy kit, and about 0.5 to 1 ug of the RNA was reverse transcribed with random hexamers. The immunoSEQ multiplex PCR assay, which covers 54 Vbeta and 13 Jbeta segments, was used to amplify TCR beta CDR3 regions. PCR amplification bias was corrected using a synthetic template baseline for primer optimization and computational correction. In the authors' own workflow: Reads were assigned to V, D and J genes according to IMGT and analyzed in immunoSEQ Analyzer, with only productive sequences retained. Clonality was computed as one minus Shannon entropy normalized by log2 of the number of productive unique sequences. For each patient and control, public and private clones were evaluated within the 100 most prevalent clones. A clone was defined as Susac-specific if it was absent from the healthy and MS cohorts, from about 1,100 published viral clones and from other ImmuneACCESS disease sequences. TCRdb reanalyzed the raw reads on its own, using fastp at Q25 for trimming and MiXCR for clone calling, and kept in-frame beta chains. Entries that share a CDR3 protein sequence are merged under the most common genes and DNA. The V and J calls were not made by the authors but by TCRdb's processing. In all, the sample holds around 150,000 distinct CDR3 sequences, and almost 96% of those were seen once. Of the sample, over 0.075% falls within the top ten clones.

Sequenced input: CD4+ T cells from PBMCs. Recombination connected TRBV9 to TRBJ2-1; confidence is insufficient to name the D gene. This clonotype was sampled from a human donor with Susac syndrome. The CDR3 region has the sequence CASSVGQSAYNEQFF. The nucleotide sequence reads TGTGCCAGCAGCGTAGGTCAGAGCGCTTACAATGAGCAGTTCTTC.